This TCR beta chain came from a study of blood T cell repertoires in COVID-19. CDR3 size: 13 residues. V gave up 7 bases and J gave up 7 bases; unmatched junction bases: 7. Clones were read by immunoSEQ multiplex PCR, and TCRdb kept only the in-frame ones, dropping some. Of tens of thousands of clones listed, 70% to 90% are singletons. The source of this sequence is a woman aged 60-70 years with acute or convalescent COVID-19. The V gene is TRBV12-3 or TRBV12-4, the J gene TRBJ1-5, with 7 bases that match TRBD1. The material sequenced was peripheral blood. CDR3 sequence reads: CASTPRGQQPQHF. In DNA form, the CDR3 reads TGTGCCAGCACCCCTAGGGGGCAGCAGCCCCAGCATTTT.